This T cell receptor (beta chain) is from a study of CD8 T cells in ankylosing spondylitis. TCRdb analysed the 5' RACE reads with MiXCR anew, one entry per CDR3 protein. The sample includes approximately 140,000 distinct CDR3 sequences, approximately 48% seen only once; the top ten take about 15%. The CDR3 length is 13 residues. The V gene's germline CDR1 is MNHEY and CDR2 SMNVEV (reference sequence). With 10 bases removed from V and 5 bases from J, the gap between germline ends came to 14 bases. Turning to this clonotype: Its target is unknown.

Study conclusions and caveats: Relatively scarce in peripheral blood, disease-linked clones were CD8+. Seemingly distinctive of ankylosing spondylitis blood was a TCR beta motif formed by eight highly homologous variants.

The sequencing sample was made of synovial fluid, either unsorted or a sorted T cell fraction (not recorded which). This chain uses TRBV27 with TRBJ2-2, with D perhaps matching TRBD2 (6 bases). The TCR originated in a male donor with ankylosing spondylitis. This CDR3 is CATRLGFTGELFF. DNA for the CDR3: TGTGCCACCCGACTAGGATTTACCGGGGAGCTGTTTTTT.